This TCR beta chain was obtained from a study of T cell responses to AZD1222 COVID-19 vaccine. J lost 8 bases, V lost 6 bases, and 9 bases had no gene match. The CDR3 covers 13 residues. Per the germline V gene, CDR1 is MNHEY and CDR2 is SVGEGT. Generated by immunoSEQ multiplex PCR, the TCRdb table keeps only in-frame clones and is missing some. There are over 100,000 clones in the sample; around 90% occur only once, and about 5% lies in the top ten. The chain employs TRBV6-2 or TRBV6-3 and TRBJ1-2; 7 bases match TRBD1. The clonotype originates from an adult in good health. The sequencing here drew on peripheral blood, taken on day 0 of AZD1222 vaccination. DNA of the CDR3: TGTGCCAGCAGCTGGGGACAGCCTTCAGGCTACACCTTC. It codes for CASSWGQPSGYTF.